Listed below are T cell receptor beta chains from one sample, sequenced in a study of T-cell memory formation after mild COVID-19. In TCRdb, the 5' RACE reads were re-called with MiXCR into one record per CDR3 protein. The data show hundreds of thousands of distinct CDR3 sequences, with roughly 20% seen just once and approximately 8.4% held by the top ten. The sequenced material came from PBMCs or a T cell subset sorted from them (not recorded which). Receptors were obtained from an adult woman who had mild COVID-19 (a few samples of this study predate the infection). Cell type and time point are not known. Both conserved end residues are part of each CDR3. A D gene is named only where the DNA matches it firmly. Only part of the rows carry a size: once, few, many, or a class if the clone is expanded.

abundance: few
v_gene: TRBV5-5
j_gene: TRBJ2-7
d_gene: NA
len: 15
CDR3nt: TGTGCCAGCAGCCAAGCGGTGGGAAGCTCCTACGAGCAGTACTTC
CDR3aa: CASSQAVGSSYEQYF

abundance: few
v_gene: TRBV12-3/TRBV12-4
j_gene: TRBJ2-1
d_gene: NA
len: 14
CDR3nt: TGTGCCAGCAGTTTTCTTTTAGGGGTCAATGAGCAGTTCTTC
CDR3aa: CASSFLLGVNEQFF

abundance: NA
v_gene: TRBV6-6
j_gene: TRBJ1-1
d_gene: NA
len: 15
CDR3nt: TGTGCCAGCAGTTACTCACGGGGGTTGAACACTGAAGCTTTCTTT
CDR3aa: CASSYSRGLNTEAFF

abundance: few
v_gene: TRBV7-2
j_gene: TRBJ2-7
d_gene: TRBD2
len: 13
CDR3nt: TGTGCCAGCAGCTGGGACTACCTCTACGAGCAGTACTTC
CDR3aa: CASSWDYLYEQYF

abundance: few
v_gene: TRBV5-1
j_gene: TRBJ2-7
d_gene: NA
len: 14
CDR3nt: TGCGCCAGCAGCTTGGTCCCGGGGGGCGAGGAGCAGTACTTC
CDR3aa: CASSLVPGGEEQYF

abundance: few
v_gene: TRBV5-1
j_gene: TRBJ2-7
d_gene: TRBD1
len: 14
CDR3nt: TGCGCCAGCAGCTCGGGACAGGGGGGCGACGAGCAGTACTTC
CDR3aa: CASSSGQGGDEQYF

abundance: NA
v_gene: TRBV12-3/TRBV12-4
j_gene: TRBJ1-5
d_gene: NA
len: 16
CDR3nt: TGTGCCAGCAGTGAACCTAGGGCAGGGAGCAATCAGCCCCAGCATTTT
CDR3aa: CASSEPRAGSNQPQHF

abundance: NA
v_gene: TRBV28
j_gene: TRBJ2-1
d_gene: TRBD2
len: 19
CDR3nt: TGTGCCAGCAGTTTGGCCCGGACTAGCGGAAAACCAAGATACAATGAGCAGTTCTTC
CDR3aa: CASSLARTSGKPRYNEQFF

abundance: NA
v_gene: TRBV12-5
j_gene: TRBJ1-5
d_gene: NA
len: 13
CDR3nt: TGTGCTAGTGGAAAACAGGACAATCAGCCCCAGCATTTT
CDR3aa: CASGKQDNQPQHF

abundance: few
v_gene: TRBV20-1
j_gene: TRBJ1-1
d_gene: TRBD1
len: 16
CDR3nt: TGCTTAAATATCGGGCCGGGACAGGAAATGAACACTGAAGCTTTCTTT
CDR3aa: CLNIGPGQEMNTEAFF

abundance: many
v_gene: TRBV4-2
j_gene: TRBJ2-1
d_gene: TRBD2
len: 16
CDR3nt: TGTGCCAGCAGCCAAGATATAACTAGCGGGGCCAATGAGCAGTTCTTC
CDR3aa: CASSQDITSGANEQFF

abundance: few
v_gene: TRBV11-2
j_gene: TRBJ2-3
d_gene: TRBD2
len: 18
CDR3nt: TGTGCCAGCAGCCCTAGACAGAAAAGCGGGGGTCACACAGATACGCAGTATTTT
CDR3aa: CASSPRQKSGGHTDTQYF

abundance: few
v_gene: TRBV11-2
j_gene: TRBJ2-1
d_gene: TRBD2
len: 15
CDR3nt: TGTGCCAGCAGCATTACTAGCGGGAGGGCCTATGAGCAGTTCTTC
CDR3aa: CASSITSGRAYEQFF

abundance: few
v_gene: TRBV19
j_gene: TRBJ2-5
d_gene: NA
len: 11
CDR3nt: TGTGCCAGCGGGGATCGGGAGACCCAGTACTTC
CDR3aa: CASGDRETQYF

abundance: many
v_gene: TRBV7-2
j_gene: TRBJ1-5
d_gene: NA
len: 12
CDR3nt: TGTGCCAGCAGTGACTTCAATCAGCCCCAGCATTTT
CDR3aa: CASSDFNQPQHF

abundance: NA
v_gene: TRBV6-2/TRBV6-3
j_gene: TRBJ2-1
d_gene: TRBD1
len: 15
CDR3nt: TGTGCCAGCAAACTGCCGGGGACAGGGGACAATGAGCAGTTCTTC
CDR3aa: CASKLPGTGDNEQFF

abundance: NA
v_gene: TRBV30
j_gene: TRBJ1-1
d_gene: NA
len: 11
CDR3nt: TGTGCCTGGAGTGTGGGCCCTGAAGCTTTCTTT
CDR3aa: CAWSVGPEAFF

abundance: NA
v_gene: TRBV29-1
j_gene: TRBJ1-5
d_gene: TRBD1
len: 14
CDR3nt: TGCAGCGTTGAAGATGTGGACAGGGGCCAGCCCCAGCATTTT
CDR3aa: CSVEDVDRGQPQHF

abundance: few
v_gene: TRBV20-1
j_gene: TRBJ2-3
d_gene: TRBD2
len: 13
CDR3nt: TGCAGTGCTAGACTAGCGGGAACAGATACGCAGTATTTT
CDR3aa: CSARLAGTDTQYF

abundance: few
v_gene: TRBV5-1
j_gene: TRBJ2-3
d_gene: NA
len: 15
CDR3nt: TGCGCCAGCAGCCCCGACTCAGGTGGGCTCCGTACGCAGTATTTT
CDR3aa: CASSPDSGGLRTQYF

abundance: NA
v_gene: TRBV11-2
j_gene: TRBJ2-3
d_gene: NA
len: 14
CDR3nt: TGTGCCAGCAGCTCAGGTGGTCCATCAGATACGCAGTATTTT
CDR3aa: CASSSGGPSDTQYF

abundance: many
v_gene: TRBV20-1
j_gene: TRBJ2-7
d_gene: TRBD2
len: 14
CDR3nt: TGCAGTGGACTAGCGGGAGGCGGCACCTACGAGCAGTACTTC
CDR3aa: CSGLAGGGTYEQYF

abundance: NA
v_gene: TRBV18
j_gene: TRBJ2-5
d_gene: TRBD2
len: 15
CDR3nt: TGTGCCAGCTCACAAACACGGGGGGAACAAGAGACCCAGTACTTC
CDR3aa: CASSQTRGEQETQYF

abundance: NA
v_gene: TRBV20-1
j_gene: TRBJ2-7
d_gene: TRBD2
len: 16
CDR3nt: TGCAGTGCTAGAGAGTGGACTAGCGGGAGGACCTACGAGCAGTACTTC
CDR3aa: CSAREWTSGRTYEQYF

abundance: NA
v_gene: TRBV12-3/TRBV12-4
j_gene: TRBJ2-1
d_gene: NA
len: 14
CDR3nt: TGTGCCAGCAGTTCACGACTAGAACGCGGTGAGCAGTTCTTC
CDR3aa: CASSSRLERGEQFF

abundance: NA
v_gene: TRBV15
j_gene: TRBJ2-7
d_gene: NA
len: 14
CDR3nt: TGTGCCACCAGTCGGGGGCATGGGACCTACGAGCAGTACTTC
CDR3aa: CATSRGHGTYEQYF

abundance: few
v_gene: TRBV15
j_gene: TRBJ2-1
d_gene: NA
len: 13
CDR3nt: TGTGCCACCAGCAGAGATGGGATCGGGTGGGGTTTCTTC
CDR3aa: CATSRDGIGWGFF

abundance: many
v_gene: TRBV18
j_gene: TRBJ2-1
d_gene: NA
len: 18
CDR3nt: TGTGCCAGCTCACCACTAAGGGCCAGCTCATCTCGGGCCAATGAGCAGTTCTTC
CDR3aa: CASSPLRASSSRANEQFF

abundance: once
v_gene: TRBV20-1
j_gene: TRBJ2-7
d_gene: NA
len: 15
CDR3nt: TGCAGTGCTAGAGCCCTGGGAGATCTCTCCTACGAGCAGTACTTC
CDR3aa: CSARALGDLSYEQYF

abundance: NA
v_gene: TRBV20-1
j_gene: TRBJ1-5
d_gene: NA
len: 14
CDR3nt: TGCAGTCCCCGGCCTATCCTGTTCAATCAGCCCCAGCATTTT
CDR3aa: CSPRPILFNQPQHF

abundance: NA
v_gene: TRBV13
j_gene: TRBJ2-3
d_gene: NA
len: 13
CDR3nt: TGTGCCAGCAGCTTAGAGGATACAGATACGCAGTATTTT
CDR3aa: CASSLEDTDTQYF

abundance: NA
v_gene: TRBV11-1
j_gene: TRBJ1-3
d_gene: NA
len: 16
CDR3nt: TGTGCCAGCAGCATCCTGACCAAGATGGGTGGAAACACCATATATTTT
CDR3aa: CASSILTKMGGNTIYF

abundance: NA
v_gene: TRBV4-1
j_gene: TRBJ2-5
d_gene: NA
len: 13
CDR3nt: TGCGCCAGCAGCCAAGAGTCGGGTGGGACCCAGTACTTC
CDR3aa: CASSQESGGTQYF

abundance: NA
v_gene: TRBV9
j_gene: TRBJ2-3
d_gene: NA
len: 14
CDR3nt: TGTGCCAGCAGCGTAGCCCAGGGTGGGGATACGCAGTATTTT
CDR3aa: CASSVAQGGDTQYF

abundance: NA
v_gene: TRBV11-3
j_gene: TRBJ2-1
d_gene: NA
len: 13
CDR3nt: TGTGCCAGCAGCTTAGCAGGGCATAGTGAGCAGTTCTTC
CDR3aa: CASSLAGHSEQFF

abundance: NA
v_gene: TRBV10-3
j_gene: TRBJ1-2
d_gene: NA
len: 14
CDR3nt: TGTGCCATCAGTAGCGGGAAGGGAAACTATGGCTACACCTTC
CDR3aa: CAISSGKGNYGYTF

abundance: many
v_gene: TRBV6-5
j_gene: TRBJ1-1
d_gene: NA
len: 14
CDR3nt: TGTGCCAGCAGTTACGGGGGGGGCTCCACTGAAGCTTTCTTT
CDR3aa: CASSYGGGSTEAFF

abundance: once
v_gene: TRBV7-9
j_gene: TRBJ2-6
d_gene: NA
len: 15
CDR3nt: TGTGCCAGCAGCTACCCACCGAAGTCCTCCAACGTCCTGACTTTC
CDR3aa: CASSYPPKSSNVLTF

abundance: NA
v_gene: TRBV7-6
j_gene: TRBJ2-3
d_gene: TRBD2
len: 17
CDR3nt: TGTGCCAGCAGCTCCCCAACTAGCGGGGGTGTATCAGATACGCAGTATTTT
CDR3aa: CASSSPTSGGVSDTQYF

abundance: many
v_gene: TRBV20-1
j_gene: TRBJ1-1
d_gene: NA
len: 15
CDR3nt: TGCAGTGCTAGGGGATCGGGTCCATGGAACACTGAAGCTTTCTTT
CDR3aa: CSARGSGPWNTEAFF

abundance: few
v_gene: TRBV7-8
j_gene: TRBJ2-1
d_gene: NA
len: 15
CDR3nt: TGTGCCAGCAGCGGCTCCGGGATTCGTTACAATGAGCAGTTCTTC
CDR3aa: CASSGSGIRYNEQFF

abundance: few
v_gene: TRBV19
j_gene: TRBJ2-1
d_gene: TRBD2
len: 18
CDR3nt: TGTGCCAGTAGTATCGGCCAGCTCGTAGCGGGACTCTACAATGAGCAGTTCTTC
CDR3aa: CASSIGQLVAGLYNEQFF

abundance: NA
v_gene: TRBV20-1
j_gene: TRBJ2-1
d_gene: TRBD2
len: 15
CDR3nt: TGCAGTGCTAGAGGGACTAGCGGGGCTTACAATGAGCAGTTCTTC
CDR3aa: CSARGTSGAYNEQFF

abundance: NA
v_gene: TRBV24-1
j_gene: TRBJ2-1
d_gene: TRBD2
len: 14
CDR3nt: TGTGCCACCGAGGGGACTAGCGGCAACAATGAGCAGTTCTTC
CDR3aa: CATEGTSGNNEQFF

abundance: NA
v_gene: TRBV5-1
j_gene: TRBJ2-3
d_gene: NA
len: 14
CDR3nt: TGCGCCAGCAGCTTGGAGGCAGGGGCAGATACGCAGTATTTT
CDR3aa: CASSLEAGADTQYF

abundance: NA
v_gene: TRBV11-2
j_gene: TRBJ2-1
d_gene: NA
len: 14
CDR3nt: TGTGCCAGCAGCTCTCCGGGACTCATGGTTGAGCAGTTCTTC
CDR3aa: CASSSPGLMVEQFF

abundance: NA
v_gene: TRBV20-1
j_gene: TRBJ2-2
d_gene: NA
len: 14
CDR3nt: TGCAGTGCTAGAGACCCCCGGGGAGGCGGGGAGCTGTTTTTT
CDR3aa: CSARDPRGGGELFF

abundance: NA
v_gene: TRBV14
j_gene: TRBJ2-3
d_gene: NA
len: 13
CDR3nt: TGTGCCAGCAGCCGGACCGGTTTGACAACGCAGTATTTT
CDR3aa: CASSRTGLTTQYF

abundance: many
v_gene: TRBV7-2
j_gene: TRBJ2-7
d_gene: NA
len: 14
CDR3nt: TGTGCCAGCAGCCACGCGGGGAGTCCCTACGAGCAGTACTTC
CDR3aa: CASSHAGSPYEQYF

abundance: many
v_gene: TRBV7-9
j_gene: TRBJ1-6
d_gene: NA
len: 15
CDR3nt: TGTGCCAGCAGCGCGGGGACAACCCATAATTCACCCCTCCACTTT
CDR3aa: CASSAGTTHNSPLHF

abundance: NA
v_gene: TRBV21-1
j_gene: TRBJ1-6
d_gene: NA
len: 15
CDR3nt: TGTGCCAGCCTACAAAAGGACAGGTCCTGGGGACCCCTCCACTTT
CDR3aa: CASLQKDRSWGPLHF

abundance: NA
v_gene: TRBV10-3
j_gene: TRBJ2-1
d_gene: TRBD2
len: 15
CDR3nt: TGTGCCATCAGCGAGCCTACTAGCGGGAGCGATGAGCAGTTCTTC
CDR3aa: CAISEPTSGSDEQFF

abundance: few
v_gene: TRBV3-1
j_gene: TRBJ2-1
d_gene: NA
len: 16
CDR3nt: TGTGCCAGCAGCCAAGAGGGTAAGGCCGAGTACAATGAGCAGTTCTTC
CDR3aa: CASSQEGKAEYNEQFF

abundance: few
v_gene: TRBV4-1
j_gene: TRBJ1-2
d_gene: NA
len: 15
CDR3nt: TGCGCCAGCAGCCAAGATCTTCTTGGAGCTCGGGGGACAACCTTC
CDR3aa: CASSQDLLGARGTTF

abundance: NA
v_gene: TRBV7-3
j_gene: TRBJ2-3
d_gene: NA
len: 16
CDR3nt: TGTGCCAGCAGCTTAAGGGTAGCGGTGGGCACAGATACGCAGTATTTT
CDR3aa: CASSLRVAVGTDTQYF

abundance: NA
v_gene: TRBV7-2
j_gene: TRBJ1-5
d_gene: NA
len: 16
CDR3nt: TGTGCCAGCAGCTTAGGGCTCTCCGGCTCTAATCAGCCCCAGCATTTT
CDR3aa: CASSLGLSGSNQPQHF

abundance: NA
v_gene: TRBV15
j_gene: TRBJ2-2
d_gene: TRBD1
len: 17
CDR3nt: TGTGCCACCAGCAGAGATAAGTCGACAGGGGTGTCCGGGGAGCTGTTTTTT
CDR3aa: CATSRDKSTGVSGELFF

abundance: few
v_gene: TRBV5-1
j_gene: TRBJ1-5
d_gene: NA
len: 15
CDR3nt: TGCGCCAGCAAGCTTGGATTACAGGGCAATCAGCCCCAGCATTTT
CDR3aa: CASKLGLQGNQPQHF

abundance: NA
v_gene: TRBV2
j_gene: TRBJ1-6
d_gene: NA
len: 13
CDR3nt: TGTGCCAGCAGAGACCACGGGGAGTCACCCCTCCACTTT
CDR3aa: CASRDHGESPLHF

abundance: few
v_gene: TRBV12-3/TRBV12-4
j_gene: TRBJ2-5
d_gene: TRBD2
len: 16
CDR3nt: TGTGCCAGCAGTTCGCCTAGCGGGGGGGCAGAGGAGACCCAGTACTTC
CDR3aa: CASSSPSGGAEETQYF